This record looks at one T cell receptor (beta chain) sequence and its context. Under the authors' procedure: Amplification from reference gene primers served as the basis for estimated nucleated cell counts. TCRdb's copy holds only in-frame clones and misses some; the assay was immunoSEQ multiplex PCR. D and trimming were read from the DNA, whereas the V and J calls and clone size are those reported in that table. The sample has approximately 120,000 clones; about four fifths are singletons. The sample originates from a study of blood T cell repertoires in COVID-19. In the study overall: Specimens from acute and convalescent COVID-19 originated in the United States, Italy and Spain. From T cells, B-cell-depleted T cells, or PBMCs came the material, which was cDNA or gDNA.

The CDR3 runs 14 residues. CDR1 and CDR2 from the germline V gene are SGHTS and YDEGEE. Unmatched junction bases numbered 5, after V lost 4 bases and J lost 4 bases. The sequencing input was peripheral blood. This rearrangement joins TRBV5-8 to TRBJ2-7; 10 bases are shared with TRBD1. This TCR came from a middle-aged man with active or convalescent COVID-19. CDR3 region: CASSPGQGRYEQYF. DNA of the CDR3: TGTGCCAGCAGCCCGGGACAGGGGAGATACGAGCAGTACTTC.